The clone carrying this T cell receptor (beta chain) has just a few counts. What it binds is unknown. The record originates from a study of identical twins. Overall study results and limits: Researchers reported weaker excess twin sharing in beta out-of-frame sequences.

The CDR3 has 12 residues. The V gene's germline CDR1 is DFQATT and CDR2 SNEGSKA (reference sequence). Trimming stripped 1 base from V and 2 bases from J, with 3 bases between. One entry per CDR3 protein, called by TCRdb with MiXCR from the 5' RACE reads. The table records approximately 490,000 distinct CDR3 sequences, 20% to 25% of them present only once. The same data also went into a second study, on yellow fever vaccine responses in identical twins. From that paper: Vaccine-induced T cell responses in twins were reportedly observed to appear partly convergent, partly personalized.

The clonotype originates from a woman aged 18-30 years in good health. This chain uses TRBV20-1 with TRBJ1-3; D ambiguous. Sequencing was performed on CD4+ T cells sorted from blood. In DNA, the CDR3 is TGCAGTGCTAGAGGACCTGGAAACACCATATATTTT. It yields the protein CSARGPGNTIYF.